This entry is about one T cell receptor (beta chain). Its antigen remains unidentified. Ipilimumab-mediated CTLA-4 blockade plus focal radiation was given to patients having chemo-refractory metastatic non-small-cell lung cancer. This record belongs to a study of radiotherapy plus CTLA-4 blockade in lung cancer. Study-wide points: TCR clones originating in tumors grew in number in blood after radiotherapy plus ipilimumab.

TCRdb's copy holds only in-frame clones and misses some; the assay was immunoSEQ multiplex PCR. The sample has tens of thousands of clones; under 80% are singletons. The CDR3 runs 14 residues. Germline assignment: CDR1 MDHEN and CDR2 SYDVKM. The V segment lost 6 bases and the J segment 3 bases; nucleotides outside the gene matches: 3. The clonotype originates from a human donor with non-small cell lung cancer who had a partial response to radiotherapy plus ipilimumab. Some clones in this sample may be carry-over from other donors' samples. The V call is TRBV28, the J call TRBJ2-2; TRBD1 aligns across 8 bases. The sequences come from peripheral blood, collected from a patient treated with radiotherapy plus ipilimumab. The CDR3 loop reads CASRQDRDTGELFF. The CDR3 region has the DNA TGTGCCAGCAGACAGGACAGGGACACCGGGGAGCTGTTTTTT.